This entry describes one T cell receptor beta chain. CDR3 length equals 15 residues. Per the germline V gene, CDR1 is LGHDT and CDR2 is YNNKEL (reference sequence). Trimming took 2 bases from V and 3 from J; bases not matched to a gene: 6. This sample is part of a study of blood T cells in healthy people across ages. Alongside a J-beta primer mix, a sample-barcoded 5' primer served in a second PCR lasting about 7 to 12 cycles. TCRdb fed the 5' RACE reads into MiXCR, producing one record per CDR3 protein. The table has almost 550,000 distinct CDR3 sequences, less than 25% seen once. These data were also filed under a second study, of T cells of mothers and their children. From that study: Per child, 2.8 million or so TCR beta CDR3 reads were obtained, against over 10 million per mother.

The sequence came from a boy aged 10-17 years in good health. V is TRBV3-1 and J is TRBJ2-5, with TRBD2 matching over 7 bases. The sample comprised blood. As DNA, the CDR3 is TGTGCCAGCAGCCAATCTAGCGGATATAAAGAGACCCAGTACTTC. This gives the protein CASSQSSGYKETQYF.